The 10 T cell receptor beta chains listed next were all sequenced from one sample in a study of blood T cell repertoires in COVID-19. TCRdb's copy holds only in-frame clones and misses some; the assay was immunoSEQ multiplex PCR. The table shows around 180,000 clones, with less than 90% occurring only once. Specimen: peripheral blood. The receptors stem from a man between 65 and 80 years old with active or convalescent COVID-19.

This chain uses TRBV7-6 with TRBJ2-4; the match to TRBD1 covers 9 bases. There are 16 residues in the CDR3. CDR1 and CDR2 (germline): SGHVS, FNYEAQ. V was clipped by 3 bases and J by 8 bases; unmatched bases: 11. The CDR3 spells CASSFGPGQGSDIQYF. Written as DNA, the CDR3 is TGTGCCAGCAGCTTTGGGCCGGGACAGGGCAGTGACATTCAGTACTTC.

This rearrangement joins TRBV9 to TRBJ2-2, with a possible D match to TRBD2 (6 bases). The germline V gene has CDR1 SGDLS and CDR2 YYNGEE. V gave up 3 bases and J gave up 7 bases, with 13 bases separating them. The CDR3 covers 14 residues. CDR3 residues: CASSGGLRNGELFF. For the CDR3, the DNA is TGTGCCAGCAGCGGGGGACTTCGCAACGGGGAGCTGTTTTTT.

The rearrangement joins TRBV30 to TRBJ2-7; the D gene is possibly TRBD1 (6 bases). The CDR3 loop spans 14 amino acids. Germline CDR1 and CDR2: GTSNPN and SVGIG (reference sequence). V was cut by 2 bases and J by 4 bases, with 15 bases left in between. The DNA of the CDR3 is TGTGCCTGGAGTAGGGGGACACTCAGATACGAGCAGTACTTC. Amino acid sequence: CAWSRGTLRYEQYF.

The CDR3 DNA reads as TGTGCCTGGACTTTTTTGTCGTCGGACACTGAAGCTTTCTTT. This encodes CAWTFLSSDTEAFF. This chain joins TRBV30 and TRBJ1-1; no firm D call. CDR3 length: 14 amino acids. Germline V gives CDR1 GTSNPN, CDR2 SVGIG (reference sequence). Between the trimmed V and J ends, which lost 4 bases and 3 bases, there was a span of 15 bases.

The chain recombines TRBV6-1 with TRBJ1-1; 7 bases align to TRBD1. V shed 3 bases and J 6 bases; nucleotides not matched to a gene: 4. This CDR3 has 13 residues. In germline, CDR1 is MNHNS, CDR2 SASEGT. CDR3 DNA: TGTGCCAGCAGTGAGATCCAGGGGGCTGAAGCTTTCTTT. Protein sequence: CASSEIQGAEAFF.

This clone was seen just once. V and J are TRBV6-2 or TRBV6-3 and TRBJ2-7, with 8 bases fitting TRBD2. The V gene end was trimmed by 0 bases and the J gene end by 0 bases; junction bases not matched to a gene: 13. Germline assignment: CDR1 MNHEY and CDR2 SVGEGT. The CDR3 covers 19 residues. CDR3 coding DNA: TGTGCCAGCAGTTACTCGGTTTTTGCGGGAGGAGCGAGCTCCTACGAGCAGTACTTC. Amino acid sequence: CASSYSVFAGGASSYEQYF.

The J gene is TRBJ1-4, the V gene TRBV7-8; possibly TRBD1 for D (5 bases). This CDR3 is built from 19 residues. V shed 2 bases and J shed 0 bases, with 19 bases lying between them. Looked up from germline, CDR1 is SGHVS and CDR2 is FQNEAQ. The CDR3 is CASSLRSSIQGATNEKLFF. Written as DNA, the CDR3 is TGTGCCAGCAGCTTACGGTCGTCGATCCAGGGCGCAACTAATGAAAAACTGTTTTTT.

J is TRBJ2-2 and V is TRBV29-1; D is possibly TRBD1 (5 bases). Trimming removed 4 bases at V and 5 bases at J, with 11 bases between. The CDR3 loop spans 13 amino acids. CDR1 and CDR2 from the germline V gene are SQVTM and ANQGSEA. CDR3 amino acids: CSVGQGWTGELFF. The CDR3 nucleotides read TGCAGCGTTGGGCAGGGCTGGACCGGGGAGCTGTTTTTT.

The chain combines TRBV6-5 with TRBJ2-7; 9 bases are shared with TRBD2. Trimming took 8 bases from V and 6 from J; bases not matched to a gene: 8. CDR1 is MNHEY and CDR2 is SVGAGI in the germline V gene. The CDR3 spans 13 residues. The CDR3 loop is CASGPSGTPEQYF. CDR3 coding DNA: TGTGCCAGCGGACCTAGCGGGACTCCCGAGCAGTACTTC.

The rearrangement links TRBV27 to TRBJ2-5; TRBD1 agrees at 7 bases. CDR3 length: 14 residues. Germline CDR1 is MNHEY and CDR2 is SMNVEV (reference sequence). Trimming took 3 bases from V and 0 from J; bases not matched to a gene: 1. The CDR3 reads CASSFTGDQETQYF. The DNA of the CDR3 is TGTGCCAGCAGTTTTACAGGGGACCAAGAGACCCAGTACTTC.